This T cell receptor (beta chain) came from a study of T cell repertoires in cytomegalovirus infection. Study-level background: TCR beta signatures that were public indicated CMV infection and matching HLA type. Broader study findings: HLA-C-restricted TCR beta clonotypes specific for CMV led the ex vivo response. Carriers of CMV plus the relevant HLA were identified by cumulative public TCR beta family frequency.

Turning to this clonotype: Its antigen is unidentified.

Trimming shortened V by 4 bases and J by 5 bases, and 11 bases separated the two germline ends. Germline V gives CDR1 SQVTM, CDR2 ANQGSEA. The CDR3 totals 13 residues. Each CDR3 protein gets one entry after TCRdb re-called the reads with MiXCR. The sample contains 630,000 or so distinct CDR3 sequences, approximately 25% of which appear only once. This receptor was identified in a human donor in good health (CMV status not recorded). Some clones in this sample may be carry-over from other donors' samples. The V call is TRBV29-1, the J call TRBJ2-2, with D uncertain. The sample was CD8+ T cells from PBMCs. The CDR3 sequence: CSVVLYATGELFF. Written as DNA, the CDR3 is TGCAGCGTTGTCCTCTACGCGACCGGGGAGCTGTTTTTT.